This T cell receptor (beta chain) was recovered during a study of blood T cell repertoires in COVID-19. Study-level information: Samples representing acute and convalescent COVID-19 were sourced from the United States, Italy and Spain. Nucleic acid was either cDNA or gDNA, and it came from T cells, B-cell-depleted T cells, or PBMCs.

Authors' methods: Estimation of nucleated cell counts relied on the amplification of reference gene primers. TCRdb keeps only in-frame clones here, not all; method: immunoSEQ multiplex PCR. V, J and clone size are those of that table, while D and trimming were read from the DNA. This sample has 250,000 or so clones, with more than 70% found just once. This CDR3 contains 14 residues. V was shortened by 1 base and J by 2 bases, with 6 bases between the two germline ends. Per germline, CDR1 SNHLY and CDR2 FYNNEI. The study counted Cohort 3 donors as recovered given two negative PCRs, clearance, or symptom resolution. This clone was counted a single time.

This rearrangement joins TRBV2 to TRBJ1-3; D remains ambiguous. This receptor was taken from a woman in her forties or fifties who had recovered from COVID-19. The specimen sequenced was PBMCs or T cells enriched from blood (not recorded which). This chain's CDR3 is CASSEGGAGNTIYF. The CDR3 nucleotides are TGTGCCAGCAGTGAAGGGGGAGCTGGAAACACCATATATTTT. Full variable domain (outside the CDR3, taken from reference TRBV2 and TRBJ1-3): EPEVTQTPSHQVTQMGQEVILRCVPISNHLYFYWYRQILGQKVEFLVSFYNNEISEKSEIFDDQFSVERPDGSNFTLKIRSTKLEDSAMYFCASSEGGAGNTIYFGEGSWLTVV.